Below are 8 T cell receptor beta chains sequenced from a single sample in a study of CD8 T cells in ankylosing spondylitis. Regarding the study as a whole: A TCR beta motif of about 8 highly homologous variants appeared characteristic of ankylosing spondylitis blood.

TCRdb called the 5' RACE reads again in MiXCR, with one record for every CDR3 protein. The table lists more than 650,000 distinct CDR3 sequences, 12% of them singletons, with less than 0.65% in the top ten. Their antigen targets remain unknown. Sequencing was carried out using blood, either unsorted or a sorted T cell fraction (not recorded which). Receptors originate from a male donor with ankylosing spondylitis.

This clonotype has only a few counts. CDR3 in DNA: TGTGCCAGCAGCCCTGCGGGGACGCCAGGGTTGTACTTC. Translated: CASSPAGTPGLYF. The V call is TRBV12-3 or TRBV12-4, the J call TRBJ2-7, with D maybe TRBD2 (6 bases). The length of the CDR3 is 13 residues. The V gene lost 6 bases and the J gene lost 12 bases, with 21 bases spanning the gap.

As to this clonotype: A much larger clone lies a single base off, so this may be a read error. The gene calls are TRBV29-1 and TRBJ2-7, with 9 bases aligning to TRBD2. The V segment lost 4 bases and the J segment 3 bases; nucleotides outside the gene matches: 4. Germline V gene data show CDR1 as SQVTM and CDR2 as ANQGSEA. This CDR3 is 13 amino acids long. Written as DNA, the CDR3 is TGCAGCGTTGTACTAGCGGGCGGCTACGAGCAGTACTTC. It yields the protein CSVVLAGGYEQYF.

This chain links TRBV30 with TRBJ2-5; maybe TRBD1 (6 bases). The CDR3 runs 14 residues. V was trimmed by 4 bases and J by 4 bases, leaving 16 bases between them. Germline V lookup: CDR1 GTSNPN, CDR2 SVGIG (reference sequence). The CDR3 DNA reads as TGTGCCTGGAAAGTGGGCAGGGGCATAGAGACCCAGTACTTC. Its protein is CAWKVGRGIETQYF.

This sequence joins TRBV6-2 or TRBV6-3 and TRBJ2-5; D call uncertain. The CDR3 runs to 12 residues. From germline, CDR1 is MNHEY and CDR2 SVGEGT. V lost 3 bases, J lost 6 bases, and 8 bases lay in between. Here the CDR3 DNA reads TGTGCCAGCAGTTATTCACGGCAGACCCAGTACTTC. Protein: CASSYSRQTQYF.

This clonotype was recorded many times. The chain is built from TRBV29-1 and TRBJ2-1; D tentatively fits TRBD1 or TRBD2 (5 bases each). Trimming shortened V by 6 bases and J by 9 bases, and 18 bases separated the two germline ends. This CDR3 contains 13 residues. The germline V gene encodes CDR1 SQVTM and CDR2 ANQGSEA. CDR3 sequence: CSVARGRNLEQFF. As DNA, the CDR3 is TGCAGCGTCGCTAGGGGACGGAACCTTGAGCAGTTCTTC.

Regarding this clonotype: This may arise from a read error, as a much more abundant clone is one base away. The V gene is TRBV10-1, the J gene TRBJ2-1; D unresolved. In germline, CDR1 is WNHNN, CDR2 SYGVQD (reference sequence). Trimming cost V 2 bases and J 3 bases, with 5 bases left between them. This CDR3 comprises 13 residues. DNA of the CDR3: TGCGCCAGCAGTGAGGACCTCTACAATGAGCAGTTCTTC. This translates into CASSEDLYNEQFF.

This sequence joins TRBV6-5 and TRBJ2-7, with 7 bases identical to TRBD1. Trimming removed 0 bases from V and 5 bases from J; junction bases left unmatched: 7. The CDR3 totals 15 residues. Germline assignment: CDR1 MNHEY and CDR2 SVGAGI. CDR3 sequence reads: CASSYSRDSLHEQYF. DNA for the CDR3: TGTGCCAGCAGTTACTCGAGGGACAGTCTCCACGAGCAGTACTTC.

This chain uses TRBV20-1 with TRBJ2-2, with TRBD1 as a possible D gene (5 bases). Germline V CDR1 and CDR2: DFQATT, SNEGSKA (reference sequence). Trimming took off 3 bases at V and 6 bases at J, with 14 bases between the two ends. The CDR3 is made up of 14 amino acids. The chain's CDR3 is CSARDGQGSGELFF. For the CDR3, the DNA is TGCAGTGCTAGGGATGGGCAGGGTTCCGGGGAGCTGTTTTTT.